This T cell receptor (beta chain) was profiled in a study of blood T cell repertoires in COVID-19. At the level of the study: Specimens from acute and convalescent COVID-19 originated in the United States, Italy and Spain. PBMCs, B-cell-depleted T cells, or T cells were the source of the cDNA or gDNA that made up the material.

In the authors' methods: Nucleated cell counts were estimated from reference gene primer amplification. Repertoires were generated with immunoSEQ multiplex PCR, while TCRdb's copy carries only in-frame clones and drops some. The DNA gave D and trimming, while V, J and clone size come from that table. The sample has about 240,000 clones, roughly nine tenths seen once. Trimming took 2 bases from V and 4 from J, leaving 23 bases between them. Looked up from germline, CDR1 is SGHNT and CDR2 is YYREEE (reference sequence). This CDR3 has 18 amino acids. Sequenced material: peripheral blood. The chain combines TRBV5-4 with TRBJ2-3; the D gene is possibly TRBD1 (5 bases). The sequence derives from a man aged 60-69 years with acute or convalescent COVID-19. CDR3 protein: CASSLQPARAGSADTQYF. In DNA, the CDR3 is TGTGCCAGCAGCTTACAACCCGCAAGGGCAGGGTCAGCAGATACGCAGTATTTT. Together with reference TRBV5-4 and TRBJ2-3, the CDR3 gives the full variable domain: ETGVTQSPTHLIKTRGQQVTLRCSSQSGHNTVSWYQQALGQGPQFIFQYYREEENGRGNFPPRFSGLQFPNYSSELNVNALELDDSALYLCASSLQPARAGSADTQYFGPGTRLTVL.